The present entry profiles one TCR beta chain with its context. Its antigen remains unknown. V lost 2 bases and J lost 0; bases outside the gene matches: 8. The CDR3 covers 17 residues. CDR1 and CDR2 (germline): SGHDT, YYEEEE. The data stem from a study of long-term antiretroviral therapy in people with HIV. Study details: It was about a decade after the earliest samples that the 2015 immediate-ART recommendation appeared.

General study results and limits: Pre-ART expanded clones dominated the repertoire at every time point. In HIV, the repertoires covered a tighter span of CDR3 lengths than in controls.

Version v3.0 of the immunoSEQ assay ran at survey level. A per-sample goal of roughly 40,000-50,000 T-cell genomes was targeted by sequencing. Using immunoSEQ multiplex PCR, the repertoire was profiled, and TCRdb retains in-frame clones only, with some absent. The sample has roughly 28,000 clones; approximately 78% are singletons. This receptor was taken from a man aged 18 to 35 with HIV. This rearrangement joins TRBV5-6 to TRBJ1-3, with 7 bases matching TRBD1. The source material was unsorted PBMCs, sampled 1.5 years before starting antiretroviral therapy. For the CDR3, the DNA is TGTGCCAGCAGCTTAGGTCTGGGACAGACCTCTGGAAACACCATATATTTT. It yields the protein CASSLGLGQTSGNTIYF.